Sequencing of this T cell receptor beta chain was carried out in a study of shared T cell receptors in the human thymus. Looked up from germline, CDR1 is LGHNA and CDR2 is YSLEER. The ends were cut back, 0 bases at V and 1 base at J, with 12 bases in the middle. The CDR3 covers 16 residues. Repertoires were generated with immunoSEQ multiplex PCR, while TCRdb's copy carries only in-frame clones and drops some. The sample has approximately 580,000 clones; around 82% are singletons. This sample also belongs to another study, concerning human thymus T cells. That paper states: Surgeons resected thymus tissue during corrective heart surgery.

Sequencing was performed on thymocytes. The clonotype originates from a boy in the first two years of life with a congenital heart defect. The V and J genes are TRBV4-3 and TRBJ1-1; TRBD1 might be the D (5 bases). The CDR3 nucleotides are TGCGCCAGCAGCCAAGATGCCGGGGGAAGGAACACTGAAGCTTTCTTT. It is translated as CASSQDAGGRNTEAFF.